This is a list of T cell receptor beta chains from one sample in a study of CD8+CD57+ T cells in acquired aplastic anemia. TCRdb reanalysed the reads using MiXCR and keeps one entry per CDR3 protein. This sample carries approximately 220,000 distinct CDR3 sequences, about half of them seen once, and the ten largest clones take around 20%. Sequencing was done on a sample of sorted CD4+, CD8+, or CD8+CD57+ T cells (not recorded which) from PBMCs. These receptors were taken from a human donor with aplastic anemia. CDR3s include the opening cysteine and the closing phenylalanine or tryptophan. Each record gives: V gene, J gene, clone size, D gene, CDR3 DNA, CDR3 protein. The D gene is left open where the match is weak. The size entry is marked missing in some rows and otherwise reads once, few, many or a size class.

TRBV15	TRBJ2-2	-	-	TGTGCCACCAGCAGAGAGGCAGGGCGGACCGGGGAGCTGTTTTTT	CATSREAGRTGELFF
TRBV11-2	TRBJ2-3	-	TRBD2	TGTGCCAGCAGCTTAAGAAGCGGGGGGCTCATCGATACGCAGTATTTT	CASSLRSGGLIDTQYF
TRBV4-1	TRBJ1-2	many	-	TGCGCCAGCAGCCAACGGGGCAGCTCCTTAATTCGGGGCTACACCTTC	CASSQRGSSLIRGYTF
TRBV7-3	TRBJ2-7	-	-	TGTGCCGGTACAGCTCAACGTACCCCCGAGCAGTACTTC	CAGTAQRTPEQYF
TRBV6-5	TRBJ1-1	many	-	TGTGCCAGCAGCTACGCCAGAGGGGGCACTGAAGCTTTCTTT	CASSYARGGTEAFF
TRBV9	TRBJ2-7	-	TRBD1	TGTGCCAGCAGCGTTTCCGGGACAGGATTCTACGAGCAGTACTTC	CASSVSGTGFYEQYF
TRBV7-9	TRBJ2-7	-	TRBD1	TGTGCCAGCAGCTATAGACAGGGGGTTTTCTACGAGCAGTACTTC	CASSYRQGVFYEQYF
TRBV10-3	TRBJ1-2	-	-	TGTGCCATCAGTGAGTCGATTGGGGATGGCTACACCTTC	CAISESIGDGYTF
TRBV30	TRBJ1-2	many	-	TGTGCCTGGCGCAGGGCTGGAGGCTACACCTTC	CAWRRAGGYTF
TRBV30	TRBJ1-2	few	-	TGTGCCTGGAGTGGTCCCTCGTCGGATGGCTACACCTTC	CAWSGPSSDGYTF
TRBV11-2	TRBJ1-6	-	TRBD1	TGTGCCAGCAGCCGACGACAGGGAAATTCACCCCTCCACTTT	CASSRRQGNSPLHF
TRBV28	TRBJ1-2	many	-	TGTGCCAGCAGTTCTCGGACTTATGGCTACACCTTC	CASSSRTYGYTF
TRBV6-5	TRBJ1-2	-	-	TGTGCCAGCAGTTACTCAGGGCCTTATGGCTACACCTTC	CASSYSGPYGYTF
TRBV25-1	TRBJ2-7	-	-	TGTGCCAGCACCGGGACATCCAACGAGCAGTACTTC	CASTGTSNEQYF
TRBV5-1	TRBJ2-2	-	-	TGCGCCAGCAGCTTGAGCCCCCGCGGGGATGCCGGGGAGCTGTTTTTT	CASSLSPRGDAGELFF
TRBV19	TRBJ2-7	-	TRBD2	TGTGCCAGTAGTATGGGGGGGGGGGGGGAAGAGCAGTACTTC	CASSMGGGGEEQYF
TRBV6-1	TRBJ1-2	few	TRBD1	TGTGCCAGCACCCGACAGGGGAACTATGGCTACACCTTC	CASTRQGNYGYTF
TRBV5-1	TRBJ2-7	many	-	TGCGCCAGCAGCCCGTATTCGGGGGACGCCTACGAGCAGTACTTC	CASSPYSGDAYEQYF
TRBV20-1	TRBJ2-7	-	-	TGCAGTGCTAGAGTTGCGGGGCTAGATTACGAGCAGTACTTC	CSARVAGLDYEQYF
TRBV29-1	TRBJ1-1	-	-	TGCAGCGTGGACGAGGGAGCGAACACTGAAGCTTTCTTT	CSVDEGANTEAFF
TRBV29-1	TRBJ1-2	-	-	TGCAGCGTTGAGAATGGCTACACCTTC	CSVENGYTF
TRBV12-3/TRBV12-4	TRBJ2-7	-	TRBD2	TGTGCCAGCAGTTTTTCGGGAGGCGAGCAGTACTTC	CASSFSGGEQYF
TRBV2	TRBJ1-1	many	TRBD1	TGTGCCAGTTCCGGACAGGGGGTATCCGCTGAAGCTTTCTTT	CASSGQGVSAEAFF
TRBV24-1	TRBJ2-1	-	-	TGTGCCACCAGTGACCCTACTAACAATGAGCAGTTCTTC	CATSDPTNNEQFF
TRBV4-3	TRBJ2-7	-	TRBD1	TGCGCCAGCAGCCCGGACAGGGGAGGCTTCTACGAGCAGTACTTC	CASSPDRGGFYEQYF
TRBV20-1	TRBJ2-1	many	-	TGCAGTGCTAGAGATCCGAGGGGGGGCCTCAATGAGCAGTTCTTC	CSARDPRGGLNEQFF
TRBV5-6	TRBJ1-2	once	-	TGTGCCAGCAGCTTGTACGTAGGACGGTTTAACTATGGCTACACCTTC	CASSLYVGRFNYGYTF
TRBV20-1	TRBJ1-5	once	-	TGCAGTGCTAGCGCCGCGGGCAGCTATAGCAATCAGCCCCAGCATTTT	CSASAAGSYSNQPQHF
TRBV20-1	TRBJ1-1	many	TRBD1	TGCAGCGCCGGAGGGGACAGGGGAATGAACACTGAAGCTTTCTTT	CSAGGDRGMNTEAFF
TRBV7-3	TRBJ2-2	-	-	TGTGCCAGCAGCTTAAGGGCGGGGATAGGAACCGGGGAGCTGTTTTTT	CASSLRAGIGTGELFF
TRBV19	TRBJ2-5	-	TRBD2	TGTGCCAGCAGCCAATACGAGCGGGAGGGTGGGGAGACCCAGTACTTC	CASSQYEREGGETQYF
TRBV7-9	TRBJ2-1	many	-	TGTGCCAGCAGCTTAGCAGGGTCTCGTGAGCAGTTCTTC	CASSLAGSREQFF
TRBV12-3/TRBV12-4	TRBJ2-2	-	TRBD1	TGTGCCAGCAGCCTGCCTCAGGGGGCGCGGGAGCTGTTTTTT	CASSLPQGARELFF
TRBV9	TRBJ1-5	many	-	TGTGCCAGCAGTTTCGGGCCAGAGAGTAATCAGCCCCAGCATTTT	CASSFGPESNQPQHF
TRBV10-1	TRBJ2-2	-	TRBD2	TGCGCCAGCAGTGACGAACGGCGGGGGGCCGCCGGGGGGCTGTTTTTT	CASSDERRGAAGGLFF
TRBV5-1	TRBJ2-3	few	-	TGCGCCAGCAGCTTGCAGTGGGCGAACACAGATACGCAGTATTTT	CASSLQWANTDTQYF
TRBV12-3/TRBV12-4	TRBJ1-2	many	-	TGTGCCAGCACACTCGAGGGGGGGTGGGGTGGCTACACCTTC	CASTLEGGWGGYTF
TRBV19	TRBJ2-4	-	TRBD2	TGTGCCAGTAGTAAAGCCGGGACTATGGACATTCAGTACTTC	CASSKAGTMDIQYF
TRBV19	TRBJ1-6	once	-	TGTGCCAGTAGTAGCAATCCGGGACAACGCTATAATTCACCCCTCCACTTT	CASSSNPGQRYNSPLHF
TRBV15	TRBJ2-2	-	-	TGTGCCACCAGCAGATCCCAGGGCCATAGCGGGGAGCTGTTTTTT	CATSRSQGHSGELFF
TRBV29-1	TRBJ2-1	few	TRBD2	TGCAGCGTTGAGGCCTCAGCGGGGAGTTACAATGAGCAGTTCTTC	CSVEASAGSYNEQFF
TRBV2	TRBJ1-5	-	-	TGTGCCACCAGCATGGAGGCAGGTAGTTTCAATCAGCCCCAGCATTTT	CATSMEAGSFNQPQHF
TRBV20-1	TRBJ2-1	few	TRBD1	TGCAGTGCAGACGGGACAGGGGACTACAATGAGCAGTTCTTC	CSADGTGDYNEQFF
TRBV7-8	TRBJ2-1	-	TRBD2	TGTGCCAGCAGCCCCCGGACTAGCGGGGGGGCCGGGAATGAGCAGTTCTTC	CASSPRTSGGAGNEQFF
TRBV30	TRBJ2-7	-	TRBD1	TGTGCCTGGAGCGCCCCGGGACAGTCTAAATTCTGGGAGCAGTACTTC	CAWSAPGQSKFWEQYF
TRBV2	TRBJ1-3	few	-	TGTGCCAGCGGTTTGATGGGAAACACCATATATTTT	CASGLMGNTIYF
TRBV5-1	TRBJ1-4	many	-	TGCGCCAGCAGCGGTGGTGGGGGCCCGACAACTAATGAAAAACTGTTTTTT	CASSGGGGPTTNEKLFF
TRBV5-1	TRBJ1-2	once	-	TGCGCCAGCAGCCTAACTACAGGGTGGGCAGACGGCTACACCTTC	CASSLTTGWADGYTF
TRBV20-1	TRBJ2-5	once	TRBD2	TGCAGTGCCCTTAGCGGGGGTGGTGAGACCCAGTACTTC	CSALSGGGETQYF
TRBV5-1	TRBJ2-3	-	TRBD1	TGCGCCAGCAGCCAGTACGGGACAGCGATCACAGATACGCAGTATTTT	CASSQYGTAITDTQYF
TRBV24-1	TRBJ2-2	many	-	TGTGCCACCAGAGACTACACCGGGGAGCTGTTTTTT	CATRDYTGELFF
TRBV19	TRBJ2-5	-	TRBD2	TGTGCCAGTAGCTTCAGGCGCGGGACTAGCGGGGGTGAGACCCAGTACTTC	CASSFRRGTSGGETQYF
TRBV5-5	TRBJ2-7	-	TRBD1	TGTGCCAGCAGCTATAGTGGTAGGGACAGTGGGTACGAGCAGTACTTC	CASSYSGRDSGYEQYF
TRBV11-1	TRBJ1-5	-	-	TGTGCCAGCAGCTTGTCACGGACGGTATCAACAAATCAGCCCCAGCATTTT	CASSLSRTVSTNQPQHF
TRBV20-1	TRBJ2-7	-	TRBD2	TGCAGTGCTAGTGGCGGGGGAGTGTACGAGCAGTACTTC	CSASGGGVYEQYF
TRBV6-5	TRBJ2-7	many	TRBD2	TGTGCCAGCAGTTTTAGCGGGGGGCCACGGGAGCAGTACTTC	CASSFSGGPREQYF
TRBV29-1	TRBJ2-7	many	-	TGCAGCGTTGGATCTTACTACGAGCAGTACTTC	CSVGSYYEQYF
TRBV20-1	TRBJ1-3	-	-	TGCAGTGCTGCGGGGATCCGGGACGGAAACACCATATATTTT	CSAAGIRDGNTIYF